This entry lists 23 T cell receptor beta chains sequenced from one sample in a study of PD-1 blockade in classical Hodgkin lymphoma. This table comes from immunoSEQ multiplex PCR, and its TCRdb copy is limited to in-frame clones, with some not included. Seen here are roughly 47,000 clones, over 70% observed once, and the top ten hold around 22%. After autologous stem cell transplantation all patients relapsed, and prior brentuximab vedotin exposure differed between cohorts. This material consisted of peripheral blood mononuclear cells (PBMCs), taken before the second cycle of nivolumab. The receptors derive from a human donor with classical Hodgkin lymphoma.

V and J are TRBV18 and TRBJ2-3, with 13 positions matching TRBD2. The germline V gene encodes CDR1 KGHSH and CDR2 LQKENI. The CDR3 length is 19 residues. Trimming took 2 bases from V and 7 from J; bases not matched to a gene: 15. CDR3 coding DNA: TGTGCCAGCTCACCATTGTCATCCCGGACTAGCGGGAGATCGAATACGCAGTATTTT. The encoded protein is CASSPLSSRTSGRSNTQYF.

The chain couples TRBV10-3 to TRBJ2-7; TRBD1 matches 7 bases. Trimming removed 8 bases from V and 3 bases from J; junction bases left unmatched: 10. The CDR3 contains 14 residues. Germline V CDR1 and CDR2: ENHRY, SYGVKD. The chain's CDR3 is CAIRDPGQSYEQYF. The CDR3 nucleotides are TGTGCCATCCGAGATCCGGGACAGAGCTACGAGCAGTACTTC.

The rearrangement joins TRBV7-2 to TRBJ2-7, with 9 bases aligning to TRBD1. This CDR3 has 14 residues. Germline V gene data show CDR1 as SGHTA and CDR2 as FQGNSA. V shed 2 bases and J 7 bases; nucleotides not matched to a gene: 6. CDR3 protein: CASSLPGQGWEQYF. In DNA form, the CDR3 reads TGTGCCAGCAGCTTACCCGGACAGGGGTGGGAGCAGTACTTC. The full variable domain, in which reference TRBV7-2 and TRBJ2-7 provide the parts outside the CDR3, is GAGVSQSPSNKVTEKGKDVELRCDPISGHTALYWYRQSLGQGLEFLIYFQGNSAPDKSGLPSDRFSAERTGGSVSTLTIQRTQQEDSAVYLCASSLPGQGWEQYFGPGTRLTVT.

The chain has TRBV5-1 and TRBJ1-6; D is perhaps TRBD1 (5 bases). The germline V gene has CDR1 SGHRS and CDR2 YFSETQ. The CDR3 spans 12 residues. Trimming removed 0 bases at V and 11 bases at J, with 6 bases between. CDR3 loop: CASSLAGAPLHF. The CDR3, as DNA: TGCGCCAGCAGCTTGGCGGGGGCACCCCTCCACTTT. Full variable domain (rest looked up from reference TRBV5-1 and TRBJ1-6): KAGVTQTPRYLIKTRGQQVTLSCSPISGHRSVSWYQQTPGQGLQFLFEYFSETQRNKGNFPGRFSGRQFSNSRSEMNVSTLELGDSALYLCASSLAGAPLHFGNGTRLTVT.

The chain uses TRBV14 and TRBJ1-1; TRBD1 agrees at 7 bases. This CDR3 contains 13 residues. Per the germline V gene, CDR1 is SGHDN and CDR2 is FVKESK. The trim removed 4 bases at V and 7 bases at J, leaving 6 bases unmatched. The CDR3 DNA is TGTGCCAGCAGCCCCATGGGACAGATTGAAGCTTTCTTT. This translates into CASSPMGQIEAFF.

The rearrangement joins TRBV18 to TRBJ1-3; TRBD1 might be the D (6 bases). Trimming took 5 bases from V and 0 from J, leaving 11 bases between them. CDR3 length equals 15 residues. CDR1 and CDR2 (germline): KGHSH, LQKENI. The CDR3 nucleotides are TGTGCCAGCTCAACAGACAGGAACTCTGGAAACACCATATATTTT. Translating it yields CASSTDRNSGNTIYF.

CDR3 in amino acids: CASHSVGTGYSPLHF. The CDR3 DNA reads TGTGCCAGTCATTCCGTCGGGACAGGGTACTCACCCCTCCACTTT. This rearrangement joins TRBV27 to TRBJ1-6, with TRBD1 matching over 9 bases. The CDR3 contains 15 residues. Germline assignment: CDR1 MNHEY and CDR2 SMNVEV (reference sequence). The V and J ends lost 9 bases and 10 bases, in that order; junction bases with no gene match: 13.

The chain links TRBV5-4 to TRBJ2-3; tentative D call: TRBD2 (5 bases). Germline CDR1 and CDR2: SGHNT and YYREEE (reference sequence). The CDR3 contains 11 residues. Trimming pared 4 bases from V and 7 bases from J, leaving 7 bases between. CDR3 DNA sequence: TGTGCCAGCAGCCGAGGGAATACGCAGTATTTT. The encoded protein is CASSRGNTQYF.

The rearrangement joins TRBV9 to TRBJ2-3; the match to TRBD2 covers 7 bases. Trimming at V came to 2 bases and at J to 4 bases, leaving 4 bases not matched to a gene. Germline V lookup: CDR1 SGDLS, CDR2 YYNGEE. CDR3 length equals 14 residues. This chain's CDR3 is CASSVAGVSDTQYF. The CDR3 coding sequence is TGTGCCAGCAGCGTCGCGGGGGTGTCAGATACGCAGTATTTT.

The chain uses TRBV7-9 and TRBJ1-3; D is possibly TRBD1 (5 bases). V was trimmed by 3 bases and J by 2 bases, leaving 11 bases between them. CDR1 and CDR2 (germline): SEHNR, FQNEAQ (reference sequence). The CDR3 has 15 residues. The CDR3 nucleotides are TGTGCCAGCAGCTTCGGGACGGCCCCTGGAAACACCATATATTTT. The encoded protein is CASSFGTAPGNTIYF.

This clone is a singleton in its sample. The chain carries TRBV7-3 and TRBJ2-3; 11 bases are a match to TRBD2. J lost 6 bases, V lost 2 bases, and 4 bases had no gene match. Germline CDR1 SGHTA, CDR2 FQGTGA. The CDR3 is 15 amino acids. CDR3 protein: CASSLYPSGGDTQYF. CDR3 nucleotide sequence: TGTGCCAGCAGCTTATATCCTAGCGGGGGGGATACGCAGTATTTT.

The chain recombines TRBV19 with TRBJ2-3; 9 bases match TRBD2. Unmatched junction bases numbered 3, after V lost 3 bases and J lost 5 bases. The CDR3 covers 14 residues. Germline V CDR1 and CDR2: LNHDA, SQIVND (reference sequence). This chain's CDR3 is CASSMLAGLDTQYF. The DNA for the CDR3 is TGTGCCAGTAGTATGCTAGCGGGGTTAGATACGCAGTATTTT.

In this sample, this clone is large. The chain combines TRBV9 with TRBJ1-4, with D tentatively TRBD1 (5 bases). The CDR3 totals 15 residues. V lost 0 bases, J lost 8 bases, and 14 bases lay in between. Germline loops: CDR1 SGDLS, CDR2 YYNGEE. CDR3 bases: TGTGCCAGCAGCGTAGTGGGGACTGAGGGCGAAAAACTGTTTTTT. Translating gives CASSVVGTEGEKLFF.

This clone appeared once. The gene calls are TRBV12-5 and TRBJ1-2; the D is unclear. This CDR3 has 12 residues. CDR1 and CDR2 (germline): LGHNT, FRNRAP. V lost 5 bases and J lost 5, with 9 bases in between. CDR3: CASGIGLYGYTF. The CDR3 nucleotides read TGTGCTAGTGGTATCGGACTATATGGCTACACCTTC.

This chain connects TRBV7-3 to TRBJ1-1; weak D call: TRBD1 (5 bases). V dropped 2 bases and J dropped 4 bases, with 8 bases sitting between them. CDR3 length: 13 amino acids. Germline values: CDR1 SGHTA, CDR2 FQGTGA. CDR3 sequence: CASSLGGATEAFF. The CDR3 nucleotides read TGTGCCAGCAGCTTAGGAGGGGCCACTGAAGCTTTCTTT. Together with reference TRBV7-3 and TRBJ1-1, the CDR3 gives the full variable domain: GAGVSQTPSNKVTEKGKYVELRCDPISGHTALYWYRQSLGQGPEFLIYFQGTGAADDSGLPNDRFFAVRPEGSVSTLKIQRTERGDSAVYLCASSLGGATEAFFGQGTRLTVV.

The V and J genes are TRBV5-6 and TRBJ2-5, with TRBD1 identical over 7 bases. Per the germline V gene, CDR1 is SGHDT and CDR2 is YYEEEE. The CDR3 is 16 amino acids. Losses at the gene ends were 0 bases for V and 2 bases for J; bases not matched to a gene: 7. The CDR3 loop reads CASSLAQGTTQETQYF. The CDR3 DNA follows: TGTGCCAGCAGCTTGGCACAGGGGACCACGCAAGAGACCCAGTACTTC.

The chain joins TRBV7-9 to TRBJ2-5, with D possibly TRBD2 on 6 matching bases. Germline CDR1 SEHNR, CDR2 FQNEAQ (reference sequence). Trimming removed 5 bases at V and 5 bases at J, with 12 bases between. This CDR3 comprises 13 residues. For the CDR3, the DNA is TGTGCCAGCAGCCGCGGGGCAGAGGAGACCCAGTACTTC. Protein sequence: CASSRGAEETQYF.

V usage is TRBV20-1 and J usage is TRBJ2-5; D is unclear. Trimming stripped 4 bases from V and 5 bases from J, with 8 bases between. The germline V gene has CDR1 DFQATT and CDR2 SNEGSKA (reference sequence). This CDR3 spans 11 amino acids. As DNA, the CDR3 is TGCAGTGCTAAGCCCGCCGAGACCCAGTACTTC. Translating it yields CSAKPAETQYF.

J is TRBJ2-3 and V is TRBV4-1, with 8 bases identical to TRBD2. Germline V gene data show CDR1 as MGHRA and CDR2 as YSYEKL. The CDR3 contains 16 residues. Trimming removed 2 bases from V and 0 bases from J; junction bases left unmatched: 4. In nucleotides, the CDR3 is TGCGCCAGCAGCCAACCTCCGGGGGGGAGCACAGATACGCAGTATTTT. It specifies CASSQPPGGSTDTQYF.

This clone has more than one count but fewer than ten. The chain's CDR3 is CASKRQGTNTEAFF. In DNA, the CDR3 is TGTGCCAGCAAACGACAGGGGACGAACACTGAAGCTTTCTTT. V usage is TRBV6-4 and J usage is TRBJ1-1, with 8 positions matching TRBD1. The CDR3 is 14 residues long. CDR1 MRHNA and CDR2 SNTAGT come from the germline V gene. After removal of 7 bases from V and 1 base from J, the junction contained 5 bases not matched to a gene.

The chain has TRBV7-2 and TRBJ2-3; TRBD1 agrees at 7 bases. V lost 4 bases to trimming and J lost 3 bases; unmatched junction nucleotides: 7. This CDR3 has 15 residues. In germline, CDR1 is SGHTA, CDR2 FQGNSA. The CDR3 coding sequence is TGTGCCAGCAGCTCCTTTGGGACAGAGACAGATACGCAGTATTTT. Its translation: CASSSFGTETDTQYF.

The CDR3 protein is CASSIDPGQGRANTEAFF. The CDR3 nucleotides are TGTGCCAGTAGTATAGACCCGGGACAGGGGAGGGCGAACACTGAAGCTTTCTTT. This chain connects TRBV19 to TRBJ1-1, with TRBD1 matching over 10 bases. The CDR3 runs 18 residues. The germline CDR1 and CDR2 sequences are LNHDA and SQIVND (reference sequence). With 0 bases clipped from V and 1 base from J, the junction kept 8 bases outside the gene matches.

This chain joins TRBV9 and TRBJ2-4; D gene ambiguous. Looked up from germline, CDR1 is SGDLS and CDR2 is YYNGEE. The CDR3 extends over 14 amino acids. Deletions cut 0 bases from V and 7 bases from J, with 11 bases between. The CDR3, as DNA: TGTGCCAGCAGCGTAGACGCCTCCTTGAACATTCAGTACTTC. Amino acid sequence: CASSVDASLNIQYF. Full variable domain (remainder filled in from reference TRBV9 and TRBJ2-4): DSGVTQTPKHLITATGQRVTLRCSPRSGDLSVYWYQQSLDQGLQFLIQYYNGEERAKGNILERFSAQQFPDLHSELNLSSLELGDSALYFCASSVDASLNIQYFGAGTRLSVL.